Detailed here is one TCR beta chain. These data originate in a study of blood T cell repertoires in COVID-19. About the study: Specimens from acute and convalescent COVID-19 originated in the United States, Italy and Spain. The cDNA or gDNA used as material had been derived from T cells, B-cell-depleted T cells, or PBMCs.

The CDR3 extends over 17 amino acids. The V end was cut by 0 bases, the J end by 2 bases, with 16 bases between. Per the germline V gene, CDR1 is LNHNV and CDR2 is YYDKDF (reference sequence). Original methodology: Scientists estimated how many nucleated cells there were by amplifying reference gene primers. Assay: immunoSEQ multiplex PCR; the TCRdb copy retains only in-frame clones and omits some. Clonal size and the V and J genes are those of that table, whereas D and trimming came from the DNA. The sample yields approximately 140,000 clones, 70% to 90% seen once. The material sequenced was peripheral blood. V and J are TRBV15 and TRBJ2-5, with D maybe TRBD2 (6 bases). This TCR was recovered from a man between 65 and 85 years old with acute or convalescent COVID-19. This CDR3 reads CATSRDRGGANQETQYF. CDR3 DNA sequence: TGTGCCACCAGCAGAGATCGTGGCGGGGCCAATCAAGAGACCCAGTACTTC.